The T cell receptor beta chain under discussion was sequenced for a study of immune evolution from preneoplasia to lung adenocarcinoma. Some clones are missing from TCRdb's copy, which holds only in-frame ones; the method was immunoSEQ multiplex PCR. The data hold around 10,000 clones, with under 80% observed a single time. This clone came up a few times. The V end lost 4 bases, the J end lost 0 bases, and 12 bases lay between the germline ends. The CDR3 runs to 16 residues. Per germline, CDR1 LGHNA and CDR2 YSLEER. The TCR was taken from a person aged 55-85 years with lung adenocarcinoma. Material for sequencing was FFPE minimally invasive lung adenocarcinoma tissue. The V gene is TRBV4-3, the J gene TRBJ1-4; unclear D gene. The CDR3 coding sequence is TGCGCCAGCAGCCGAGGGCCTAGCACAACTAATGAAAAACTGTTTTTT. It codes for CASSRGPSTTNEKLFF.